Below, 24 T cell receptor beta chains from the same sample are listed, as sequenced in a study of T cells after yellow fever vaccination. TCRdb passed the 5' RACE reads through MiXCR, listing each CDR3 protein once. The sample yields about 160,000 distinct CDR3 sequences, approximately 10% seen once. Material: CD8+ T cells sorted from PBMCs, obtained 45 days after the yellow fever booster vaccination. The receptors shown here come from a man younger than 35 who received the YFV17D yellow fever vaccine.

The chain uses TRBV19 and TRBJ2-2; weak D call: TRBD1 (5 bases). Germline CDR1 and CDR2: LNHDA and SQIVND (reference sequence). V was pared by 7 bases and J by 9 bases, with 18 bases between. The CDR3 length is 14 residues. This CDR3 reads CASNYAGLNRELFF. The CDR3 coding sequence is TGTGCCAGTAACTACGCAGGGCTAAACCGGGAGCTGTTTTTT.

This clonotype was recorded at least ten times. CDR3 loop: CASTLGGEQFF. DNA for the CDR3: TGTGCCAGCACCCTTGGGGGTGAGCAGTTCTTC. The J gene is TRBJ2-1, the V gene TRBV11-2; D may correspond to TRBD1 or TRBD2 (5 bases each). V was clipped by 7 bases and J by 9 bases, with 10 bases between them. The CDR3 length is 11 residues. CDR1 SGHAT and CDR2 FQNNGV come from the germline V gene.

The chain combines TRBV2 with TRBJ2-3, with 12 bases lining up with TRBD1. After removal of 8 bases from V and 5 bases from J, the junction contained 17 bases not matched to a gene. CDR1 and CDR2 from the germline V gene are SNHLY and FYNNEI. The CDR3 is made up of 18 amino acids. This CDR3 reads CASSESLGQGASRDTQYF. CDR3 sequence (DNA): TGTGCCAGCTCCGAAAGCCTGGGACAGGGGGCATCGAGAGATACGCAGTATTTT.

This clonotype was seen more than once but under ten times. This chain joins TRBV6-5 and TRBJ2-3; 7 bases line up with TRBD1. V gave up 4 bases and J gave up 2 bases; unmatched junction bases: 6. The CDR3 loop spans 15 amino acids. The germline gives CDR1 MNHEY, CDR2 SVGAGI. In DNA, the CDR3 is TGTGCCAGCAGTTTCTCCAGGGGGAACACAGATACGCAGTATTTT. As protein: CASSFSRGNTDTQYF.

The chain links TRBV19 to TRBJ2-7, with TRBD1 matching 10 bases. CDR3 length equals 15 residues. After removal of 5 bases from V and 1 base from J, the junction contained 5 bases not matched to a gene. CDR1 and CDR2 (germline): LNHDA, SQIVND (reference sequence). The CDR3 bases are TGTGCCAGTAGTGGAGGGACAGGGGAATCCTACGAGCAGTACTTC. It yields the protein CASSGGTGESYEQYF.

The chain employs TRBV29-1 and TRBJ1-4; 9 bases align to TRBD1. Germline values: CDR1 SQVTM, CDR2 ANQGSEA. The ends lost 7 bases at V and 6 bases at J; junction bases unmatched: 3. The CDR3 runs 12 residues. CDR3 sequence (DNA): TGCAGCGCGGGACAGGGTGATGAAAAACTGTTTTTT. Its translation: CSAGQGDEKLFF.

The V gene is TRBV4-1, the J gene TRBJ2-7, with a tentative D call TRBD1 (6 bases). CDR3 length equals 15 residues. Trimming shortened V by 1 base and J by 0 bases, and 10 bases separated the two germline ends. The V gene's germline CDR1 is MGHRA and CDR2 YSYEKL. CDR3 nucleotides: TGCGCCAGCAGCCAAGGGACAGTCCTCTCCTACGAGCAGTACTTC. Protein product: CASSQGTVLSYEQYF.

This clonotype occurred a few times. The rearrangement links TRBV4-3 to TRBJ2-7; 9 bases align to TRBD1. Germline V gene sequence: CDR1 LGHNA, CDR2 YSLEER. The CDR3 covers 16 residues. The V segment lost 4 bases and the J segment 2 bases; nucleotides outside the gene matches: 9. The CDR3 coding sequence is TGCGCCAGCAGCCCCTCCTGGACAGGGGCCCCCTACGAGCAGTACGTC. Translating it yields CASSPSWTGAPYEQYV.

This rearrangement joins TRBV20-1 to TRBJ2-5; TRBD1 is a possible D gene (6 bases). The length of the CDR3 is 15 residues. The V end was cut by 3 bases, the J end by 6 bases, with 20 bases between. Germline V gene sequence: CDR1 DFQATT, CDR2 SNEGSKA (reference sequence). In DNA, the CDR3 is TGCAGTGCTAGGGCCGCCACAGGGTGGCCACAGACCCAGTACTTC. It yields the protein CSARAATGWPQTQYF.

This clonotype was seen more than once but under ten times. The V and J genes are TRBV6-2 or TRBV6-3 and TRBJ2-3, with D perhaps given as TRBD1 or TRBD2 (6 bases each). From germline, CDR1 is MNHEY and CDR2 SVGEGT. V was cut by 3 bases and J by 3 bases, with 10 bases left in between. The CDR3 runs to 14 residues. CDR3 region: CASSYRGATDTQYF. CDR3 bases: TGTGCCAGCAGTTATAGGGGGGCGACAGATACGCAGTATTTT.

This clonotype was counted between two and nine times. V and J are TRBV6-1 and TRBJ2-2; D ambiguous. Trimming shortened V by 6 bases and J by 6 bases, and 8 bases separated the two germline ends. CDR1 MNHNS and CDR2 SASEGT come from the germline V gene. The CDR3 extends over 12 amino acids. This CDR3 is CASRDGPGELFF. CDR3 bases: TGTGCCAGCAGGGACGGGCCCGGGGAGCTGTTTTTT.

This clonotype came up a few times. The chain carries TRBV19 and TRBJ1-5; D is perhaps TRBD1 (6 bases). The CDR3 extends over 13 amino acids. Germline V gene data show CDR1 as LNHDA and CDR2 as SQIVND (reference sequence). The V end was cut by 5 bases, the J end by 6 bases, with 11 bases between. The CDR3 reads CASSSRGIQPQHF. Here the CDR3 DNA reads TGTGCCAGTAGTTCCAGGGGTATTCAGCCCCAGCATTTT.

The J gene is TRBJ1-3, the V gene TRBV4-1; tentatively, D is TRBD1 (5 bases). Germline CDR1 and CDR2: MGHRA and YSYEKL. Trimming took off 1 base at V and 8 bases at J, with 15 bases between the two ends. The CDR3 is 15 amino acids. CDR3 nucleotide sequence: TGCGCCAGCAGCCAAGTACAACTGGGGGGAGACACCATATATTTT. Amino acids: CASSQVQLGGDTIYF.

The sample holds a few counts of this clonotype. This sequence joins TRBV6-6 and TRBJ1-5, with D possibly matching TRBD1 (5 bases). This CDR3 spans 14 amino acids. Germline V gene sequence: CDR1 MNHNY, CDR2 SVGAGI (reference sequence). V was trimmed by 6 bases and J by 4 bases, leaving 13 bases between them. The CDR3 coding sequence is TGTGCCAGCAGGGGGACGTTCCAGAATCAGCCCCAGCATTTT. It translates to CASRGTFQNQPQHF.

In this sample, this clonotype turned up many times. The V call is TRBV7-3, the J call TRBJ2-3, with D perhaps matching TRBD1 or TRBD2 (5 bases each). Looked up from germline, CDR1 is SGHTA and CDR2 is FQGTGA. The V end lost 6 bases, the J end lost 13 bases, and 20 bases lay between the germline ends. This CDR3 comprises 13 residues. The CDR3 spells CASSQTTGAGEYF. The CDR3, as DNA: TGTGCCAGCAGTCAAACCACCGGGGCTGGGGAGTATTTT.

Note on this clonotype: This may come from a read error, since a much larger clone is one base off. The V gene is TRBV5-1, the J gene TRBJ2-5; no reliable D call. The CDR3 contains 14 residues. Germline lookup yields CDR1 SGHRS and CDR2 YFSETQ. The CDR3 spells CASSLNAKVETEYF. The CDR3 DNA sequence: TGCGCCAGCAGCTTGAACGCGAAGGTGGAGACCGAGTACTTC. Variable domain in full (rest from reference TRBV5-1 and TRBJ2-5): KAGVTQTPRYLIKTRGQQVTLSCSPISGHRSVSWYQQTPGQGLQFLFEYFSETQRNKGNFPGRFSGRQFSNSRSEMNVSTLELGDSALYLCASSLNAKVETEYFGPGTRLLVL.

This clonotype has more than one count but fewer than ten. The CDR3 DNA sequence: TGTGCCAGCCGCCATAAACTGAGCGGGGAGCTGTTTTTT. This translates into CASRHKLSGELFF. V usage is TRBV6-6 and J usage is TRBJ2-2; D remains unclear. This CDR3 comprises 13 residues. In germline, CDR1 is MNHNY, CDR2 SVGAGI (reference sequence). Deletions cut 8 bases from V and 7 bases from J, with 14 bases between.

Details on this clonotype: An end of the junction differs from the germline gene, which may be a read error. J is TRBJ2-7 and V is TRBV4-1, with a weak D call TRBD2 (5 bases). CDR3 length: 15 amino acids. CDR1 is MGHRA and CDR2 is YSYEKL in the germline V gene. DNA for the CDR3: TGCGCCCGCAGAATTAGGAGGCCGGGGACCTACGAGCAGTACTTC. It translates to CARRIRRPGTYEQYF.

The chain joins TRBV27 to TRBJ2-2; D is undetermined. The V and J ends lost 3 bases and 0 bases respectively, with 14 bases between them. Germline V gene data show CDR1 as MNHEY and CDR2 as SMNVEV (reference sequence). The CDR3 contains 17 residues. CDR3 region: CASSFSLELANTGELFF. The CDR3, as DNA: TGTGCCAGCAGTTTCTCCCTGGAGTTAGCGAACACCGGGGAGCTGTTTTTT.

V gene TRBV12-3 or TRBV12-4 combines with J gene TRBJ2-1, with D unclear. The CDR3 length is 10 residues. V was trimmed by 7 bases and J by 9 bases, leaving 7 bases between them. The CDR3 here is CASMGSEQFF. The CDR3 nucleotides read TGTGCCAGCATGGGTTCTGAGCAGTTCTTC.

CDR3 coding DNA: TGCAGTGCTAGAGATAGGCGGAGGTTTAACACCGGGGAGCTGTTTTTT. The encoded protein is CSARDRRRFNTGELFF. The chain joins TRBV20-1 to TRBJ2-2; perhaps TRBD2 as D (5 bases). V lost 0 bases and J lost 2, with 13 bases in between. There are 16 residues in the CDR3. Germline CDR1 DFQATT, CDR2 SNEGSKA (reference sequence).

This clonotype came up many times. The chain has TRBV10-3 and TRBJ2-7; D is uncertain. Germline V gene data show CDR1 as ENHRY and CDR2 as SYGVKD. V shed 10 bases and J shed 0 bases, with 16 bases lying between them. This CDR3 comprises 14 residues. CDR3 DNA sequence: TGTGCCACCAAGGAGTCCCTAGGCTCCTACGAGCAGTACGTC. Translated: CATKESLGSYEQYV.

This clonotype appeared many times. V usage is TRBV7-9 and J usage is TRBJ2-7; possible D gene TRBD2, 5 bases. Germline loops: CDR1 SEHNR, CDR2 FQNEAQ (reference sequence). V was cut by 5 bases and J by 6 bases, with 14 bases left in between. The CDR3 totals 13 residues. CDR3 in DNA: TGTGCCAGCAGCCGGACTCAGACGGGCGAGCAGTACGTC. This encodes CASSRTQTGEQYV.

For this clonotype: This may stem from a read error, because a much larger clone lies one nucleotide away. The chain has TRBV5-1 and TRBJ2-7; D not certain. The germline V gene has CDR1 SGHRS and CDR2 YFSETQ. The CDR3 has 13 residues. V was clipped by 0 bases and J by 0 bases, with 4 bases between them. In DNA, the CDR3 is TGCGCCAGCAGCTTGGACAACTCCTACGAGCAGTACTTC. This encodes CASSLDNSYEQYF.